This T cell receptor beta chain was observed in a study of cytomegalovirus exposure and HLA in healthy donors. Study-wide results and limits: The majority of TCR sequences were rare, yet some public TCRs appeared in many donors. A later analysis reportedly identified an Asian-associated ancestry cluster as carrying fewer N-insertions than the approximately 730-donor mean.

Trimming shortened V by 7 bases and J by 7 bases, and 17 bases separated the two germline ends. This CDR3 has 13 residues. Germline CDR1 is MNHEY and CDR2 is SMNVEV (reference sequence). Healthy donors of bone marrow made up the group. PCR involved 60 Vbeta and 13 Jbeta primers. TCRdb's copy holds only in-frame clones and misses some; the assay was immunoSEQ multiplex PCR. Of approximately 53,000 clones detected, 80% appear once; the ten largest clones hold 8.1%. For this clone: Antigen: not known.

The rearrangement joins TRBV27 to TRBJ2-7, with a tentative D call TRBD2 (7 bases). This TCR came from a young man in good health and CMV-seropositive. The sequencing sample was made of PBMCs. CDR3 coding DNA: TGTGCCAGCACCGGACTAGGGGGAGAAGAGCAGTACTTC. Translating gives CASTGLGGEEQYF.